What follows are 24 T cell receptor beta chains derived from one specimen sequenced in a study of shared clonotypes between healthy human individuals. Sequencing was performed with immunoSEQ multiplex PCR; in TCRdb, only in-frame clones are kept and a portion is missing. The sample holds about 1.1 million clones, 75% to 80% seen once. The specimen was memory CD4+ T cells from PBMCs. Noted subset: CD45RA-negative fraction. The receptors stem from a man aged 18 to 35 in good health. Some clones in this sample may be carry-over from other donors' samples.

The genes are TRBV15 and TRBJ2-3, with D perhaps matching TRBD2 (6 bases). Trimming took off 4 bases at V and 2 bases at J, with 10 bases between the two ends. The germline CDR1 and CDR2 sequences are LNHNV and YYDKDF (reference sequence). CDR3 length: 14 residues. The CDR3 protein is CATSKSGDTDTQYF. The CDR3 DNA reads TGTGCCACCAGCAAGTCGGGAGACACAGATACGCAGTATTTT.

The gene calls are TRBV28 and TRBJ2-7; D is perhaps TRBD1 (6 bases). Between the trimmed V and J ends, which lost 11 bases and 3 bases, there was a span of 20 bases. The CDR3 covers 14 residues. Germline CDR1 is MDHEN and CDR2 is SYDVKM. CDR3 loop: CAGNNHRDSYEQYF. The CDR3 DNA sequence: TGTGCCGGAAACAATCACAGGGATAGCTACGAGCAGTACTTC.

The chain employs TRBV4-2 and TRBJ1-5; D gene ambiguous. This CDR3 comprises 15 residues. Trimming cost V 0 bases and J 4 bases, with 10 bases left between them. Germline CDR1 and CDR2: LGHNA and YNFKEQ. The CDR3 spells CASSQDRLKNQPQHF. In DNA form, the CDR3 reads TGTGCCAGCAGCCAAGATCGACTGAAAAATCAGCCCCAGCATTTT.

The genes are TRBV4-2 and TRBJ2-1, with 8 bases that match TRBD2. The germline CDR1 and CDR2 sequences are LGHNA and YNFKEQ. The CDR3 is 18 residues long. J lost 2 bases, V lost 1 base, and 10 bases had no gene match. In DNA, the CDR3 is TGTGCCAGCAGCCAAGCGTCTGCGACGGGAGGGGCCTACAATGAGCAGTTCTTC. Protein: CASSQASATGGAYNEQFF.

The V and J genes are TRBV18 and TRBJ2-1, with 12 bases that match TRBD2. The length of the CDR3 is 15 residues. After removal of 0 bases from V and 9 bases from J, the junction contained 3 bases not matched to a gene. The germline V gene encodes CDR1 KGHSH and CDR2 LQKENI. CDR3 loop: CASSPPASGRAEQFF. For the CDR3, the DNA is TGTGCCAGCTCACCACCGGCTAGCGGGAGGGCTGAGCAGTTCTTC.

As to this clone: This same CDR3 is encoded by further DNA sequences in the sample. The rearrangement uses TRBV5-1 and TRBJ1-6; weak D call: TRBD1 (6 bases). Germline CDR1 is SGHRS and CDR2 is YFSETQ. This CDR3 contains 16 residues. V was clipped by 4 bases and J by 7 bases, with 18 bases between them. In nucleotides, the CDR3 is TGCGCCAGCAGCAGACAAGGAGAGGGGGTGAATTCACCCCTCCACTTT. The encoded protein is CASSRQGEGVNSPLHF.

This rearrangement joins TRBV5-4 to TRBJ2-7, with D perhaps assigned TRBD1 or TRBD2 (5 bases each). V gave up 4 bases and J gave up 6 bases, with 20 bases separating them. The length of the CDR3 is 15 residues. Germline V gives CDR1 SGHNT, CDR2 YYREEE (reference sequence). CDR3 residues: CASSVTRGPPGEQYF. The CDR3 DNA follows: TGTGCCAGCAGCGTTACACGGGGACCGCCGGGCGAGCAGTACTTC.

The V and J genes are TRBV5-1 and TRBJ2-5, with 12 bases lining up with TRBD2. The CDR3 consists of 16 residues. Germline V gene data show CDR1 as SGHRS and CDR2 as YFSETQ. The J segment lost 5 bases and the V segment lost 2 bases, leaving 7 bases of the junction unmatched. DNA for the CDR3: TGCGCCAGCAGCTTCGGCCTAGCGGGAGGGCCGGAGACCCAGTACTTC. Translating it yields CASSFGLAGGPETQYF.

The chain employs TRBV9 and TRBJ2-5; no clear D. Germline loops: CDR1 SGDLS, CDR2 YYNGEE. The CDR3 sequence is 15 residues long. The ends were cut back, 4 bases at V and 0 bases at J, with 13 bases in the middle. CDR3 nucleotide sequence: TGTGCCAGCAGCCCCTCCGGCAGGCACCAAGAGACCCAGTACTTC. Residues: CASSPSGRHQETQYF.

V gene TRBV28 combines with J gene TRBJ1-2, with D tentatively TRBD1 (6 bases). This CDR3 comprises 16 residues. Deletions cut 4 bases from V and 1 base from J, with 16 bases between. Germline V gives CDR1 MDHEN, CDR2 SYDVKM. In DNA, the CDR3 is TGTGCCAGCAGTTACCCCCCGGGACAAAATAACTATGGCTACACCTTC. This translates into CASSYPPGQNNYGYTF.

This clone was picked up a small number of times. The V and J genes are TRBV6-5 and TRBJ2-1, with 11 bases identical to TRBD2. Looked up from germline, CDR1 is MNHEY and CDR2 is SVGAGI. J lost 8 bases, V lost 4 bases, and 10 bases had no gene match. This CDR3 is built from 16 residues. The CDR3 loop reads CASSSSTSGSRYEQFF. The CDR3 bases are TGTGCCAGCAGTTCCTCCACTAGCGGGAGCAGGTATGAGCAGTTCTTC.

This chain joins TRBV5-1 and TRBJ2-7, with D possibly TRBD2 on 5 matching bases. The CDR3 extends over 15 amino acids. Trimming took 3 bases from V and 3 from J, leaving 16 bases between them. Germline V CDR1 and CDR2: SGHRS, YFSETQ. The CDR3 DNA sequence: TGCGCCAGCAGCTCATTATCGTCTAGCTTCTACGAGCAGTACTTC. Encoded protein: CASSSLSSSFYEQYF.

This chain uses TRBV4-1 with TRBJ1-2; D not resolved. The CDR3 totals 15 residues. V lost 1 base to trimming and J lost 2 bases, with 11 bases between them. Germline V gene data show CDR1 as MGHRA and CDR2 as YSYEKL. Written as DNA, the CDR3 is TGCGCCAGCAGCCAAGTTAGCGGCAGAAACTATGGCTACACCTTC. Its protein product is CASSQVSGRNYGYTF.

This chain links TRBV6-1 with TRBJ1-3; D ambiguous. Trimming cost V 2 bases and J 4 bases, with 24 bases left between them. Germline loops: CDR1 MNHNS, CDR2 SASEGT. CDR3 length: 19 residues. The CDR3: CASSEFDGLRVGPGNTIYF. The CDR3 bases are TGTGCCAGCAGTGAATTTGATGGACTTAGGGTCGGGCCCGGAAACACCATATATTTT.

The chain combines TRBV9 with TRBJ2-1, with TRBD2 matching 10 bases. CDR3 size: 15 residues. Trimming at V came to 0 bases and at J to 9 bases, leaving 6 bases not matched to a gene. Germline CDR1 reads SGDLS; CDR2 reads YYNGEE. Here the CDR3 reads CASSVEQREGSEQFF. In DNA, the CDR3 is TGTGCCAGCAGCGTAGAACAGCGGGAGGGCTCTGAGCAGTTCTTC.

The chain couples TRBV29-1 to TRBJ2-2; 12 nucleotides match TRBD2. J was trimmed by 7 bases and V by 6 bases; bases with no gene match: 15. Germline V CDR1 and CDR2: SQVTM, ANQGSEA. CDR3 length: 17 residues. The CDR3 is CSVWTGASGRAVGELFF. CDR3 nucleotide sequence: TGCAGCGTGTGGACAGGGGCTAGCGGGAGGGCCGTCGGGGAGCTGTTTTTT.

The rearrangement links TRBV5-1 to TRBJ2-5; the match to TRBD2 covers 12 bases. Germline loops: CDR1 SGHRS, CDR2 YFSETQ. The CDR3 covers 15 residues. After removal of 6 bases from V and 5 bases from J, the junction contained 8 bases not matched to a gene. CDR3 protein: CASMGLAGGPETQYF. CDR3 nucleotides: TGCGCCAGCATGGGGCTAGCGGGAGGGCCGGAGACCCAGTACTTC.

Turning to this clone: Other nucleotide sequences from this sample produce the same CDR3. The genes are TRBV19 and TRBJ1-1; D is unresolved. The germline V gene encodes CDR1 LNHDA and CDR2 SQIVND (reference sequence). V was pared by 1 base and J by 1 base, with 7 bases between. The CDR3 extends over 14 amino acids. The CDR3 loop is CASSIGGPNTEAFF. The CDR3 DNA follows: TGTGCCAGTAGTATAGGGGGTCCGAACACTGAAGCTTTCTTT.

This chain links TRBV28 with TRBJ1-2, with D possibly being TRBD1 (5 bases). Germline values: CDR1 MDHEN, CDR2 SYDVKM. The CDR3 has 14 amino acids. V was clipped by 4 bases and J by 1 base, with 10 bases between them. The CDR3 loop reads CASSSAGGNYGYTF. As DNA, the CDR3 is TGTGCCAGCAGTTCTGCTGGGGGTAACTATGGCTACACCTTC.

V usage is TRBV2 and J usage is TRBJ1-3; D may be TRBD1 (5 bases). The V gene lost 4 bases and the J gene lost 0 bases, with 10 bases spanning the gap. This CDR3 is built from 15 residues. Per germline, CDR1 SNHLY and CDR2 FYNNEI. The CDR3 protein is CASSGQPNSGNTIYF. CDR3 DNA: TGTGCCAGCAGTGGACAGCCGAACTCTGGAAACACCATATATTTT.

The chain links TRBV27 to TRBJ2-7, with D possibly being TRBD1 (6 bases). The CDR3 covers 14 residues. CDR1 is MNHEY and CDR2 is SMNVEV in the germline V gene (reference sequence). V was shortened by 3 bases and J by 4 bases, with 13 bases between the two germline ends. The CDR3 loop is CASSFQGRGYEQYF. CDR3 DNA sequence: TGTGCCAGCAGTTTCCAGGGGCGCGGGTACGAGCAGTACTTC.

This clone was detected ten times or more. The chain couples TRBV5-1 to TRBJ2-7; D may be TRBD1 or TRBD2 (5 bases each). Germline-derived CDR1 and CDR2 are SGHRS and YFSETQ. The CDR3 covers 15 residues. Deletions cut 6 bases from V and 2 bases from J, with 18 bases between. CDR3 protein: CASTSTGTPTYEQYF. For the CDR3, the DNA is TGCGCCAGCACCTCAACCGGGACGCCGACCTACGAGCAGTACTTC.

This clone appeared a single time. The chain carries TRBV7-2 and TRBJ2-4; 8 bases map to TRBD1. The CDR3 runs to 12 residues. CDR1 is SGHTA and CDR2 is FQGNSA in the germline V gene. V shed 1 base and J 14 bases; nucleotides not matched to a gene: 4. The CDR3 reads CASSLVSGGKYF. DNA of the CDR3: TGTGCCAGCAGCTTAGTGTCAGGGGGCAAGTACTTC.

This clone was found a few times. V usage is TRBV7-9 and J usage is TRBJ1-2; TRBD1 matches 7 bases. CDR3 size: 14 residues. V shed 4 bases and J 8 bases; nucleotides not matched to a gene: 10. CDR1 SEHNR and CDR2 FQNEAQ come from the germline V gene (reference sequence). CDR3 in amino acids: CASSSLDRSGGYTF. The CDR3 DNA reads TGTGCCAGCAGCTCCCTGGACAGGTCCGGCGGCTACACCTTC.